This T cell receptor (beta chain) was recovered during a study of T cell responses to AZD1222 COVID-19 vaccine. To note about this clone: Its antigen is still unknown.

CDR3 length equals 16 residues. Trimming pared 1 base from V and 1 base from J, leaving 12 bases between. Germline-derived CDR1 and CDR2 are SGHVS and FNYEAQ. Some clones are missing from TCRdb's copy, which holds only in-frame ones; the method was immunoSEQ multiplex PCR. The sample has 110,000 or so clones; about 90% are singletons. Study-wide findings and caveats: In a largely white British group with more females than males, clonal diversity was possibly underestimated. Spike-wide vaccine-associated CD4 TCRs dominated at 160-218 and 743-854. At study baseline, merely five or six AZD1222 recipients were seropositive.

Sample: peripheral blood, taken on day 0 of AZD1222 vaccination. This clonotype was sampled from an adult in good health. The chain recombines TRBV7-6 with TRBJ2-3; D gene uncertain. In DNA form, the CDR3 reads TGTGCCAGCAGCTTAGGTTCCAGTTCCCGCACAGATACGCAGTATTTT. Its protein is CASSLGSSSRTDTQYF.